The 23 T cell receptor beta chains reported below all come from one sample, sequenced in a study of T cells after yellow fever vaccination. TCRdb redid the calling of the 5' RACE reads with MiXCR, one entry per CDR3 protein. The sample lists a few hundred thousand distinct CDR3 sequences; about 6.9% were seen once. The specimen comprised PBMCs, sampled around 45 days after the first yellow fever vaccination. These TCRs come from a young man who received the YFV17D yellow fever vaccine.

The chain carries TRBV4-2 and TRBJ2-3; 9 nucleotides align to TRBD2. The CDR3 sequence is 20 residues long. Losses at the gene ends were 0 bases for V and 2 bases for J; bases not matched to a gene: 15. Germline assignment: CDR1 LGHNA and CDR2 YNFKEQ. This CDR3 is CASSQDGLAGPTLATDTQYF. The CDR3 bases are TGTGCCAGCAGCCAAGATGGGCTAGCGGGGCCCACCCTTGCCACAGATACGCAGTATTTT.

The CDR3 protein is CSVKLQGNIQYF. Here the CDR3 DNA reads TGCAGCGTAAAACTACAGGGAAACATTCAGTACTTC. The J gene is TRBJ2-4, the V gene TRBV29-1; weak D call: TRBD1 (6 bases). Trimming stripped 6 bases from V and 6 bases from J, with 12 bases between. Germline V gene lookup returns CDR1 SQVTM and CDR2 ANQGSEA. CDR3 length: 12 residues.

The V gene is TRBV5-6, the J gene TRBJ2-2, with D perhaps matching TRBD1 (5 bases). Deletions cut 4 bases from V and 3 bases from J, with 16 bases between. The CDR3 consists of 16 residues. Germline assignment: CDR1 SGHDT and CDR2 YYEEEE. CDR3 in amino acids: CASSPLGAVDTGELFF. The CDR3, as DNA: TGTGCCAGCAGCCCTCTAGGGGCGGTTGACACCGGGGAGCTGTTTTTT.

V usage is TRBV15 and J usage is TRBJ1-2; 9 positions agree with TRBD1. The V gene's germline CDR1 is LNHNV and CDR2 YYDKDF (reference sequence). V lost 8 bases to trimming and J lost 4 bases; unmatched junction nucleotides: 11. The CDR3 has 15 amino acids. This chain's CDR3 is CATFDTGQGLYGYTF. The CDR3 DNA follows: TGTGCCACCTTCGATACGGGACAGGGACTCTATGGCTACACCTTC.

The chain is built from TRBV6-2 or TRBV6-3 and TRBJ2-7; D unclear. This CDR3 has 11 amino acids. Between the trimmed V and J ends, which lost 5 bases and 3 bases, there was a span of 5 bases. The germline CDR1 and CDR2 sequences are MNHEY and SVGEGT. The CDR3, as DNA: TGTGCCAGCAGTGCGTACTACGAGCAGTACTTC. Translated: CASSAYYEQYF.

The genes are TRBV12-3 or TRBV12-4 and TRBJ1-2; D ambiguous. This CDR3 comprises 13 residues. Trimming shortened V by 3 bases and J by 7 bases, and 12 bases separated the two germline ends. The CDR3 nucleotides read TGTGCCAGCAGTTTTCGGGTTTCGGGTGGCTACACCTTC. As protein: CASSFRVSGGYTF.

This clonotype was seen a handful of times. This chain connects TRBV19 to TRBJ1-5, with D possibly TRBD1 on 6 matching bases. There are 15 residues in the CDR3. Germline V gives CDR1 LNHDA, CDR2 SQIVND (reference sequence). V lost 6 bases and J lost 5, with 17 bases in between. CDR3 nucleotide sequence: TGTGCCAGTAGATACAGGGAGGTCGGTTATCAGCCCCAGCATTTT. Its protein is CASRYREVGYQPQHF.

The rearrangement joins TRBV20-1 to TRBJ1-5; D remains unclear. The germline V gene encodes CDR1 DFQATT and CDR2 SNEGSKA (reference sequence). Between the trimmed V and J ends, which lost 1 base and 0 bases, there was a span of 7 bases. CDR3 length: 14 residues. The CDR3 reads CSARVAYSNQPQHF. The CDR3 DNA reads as TGCAGTGCTAGAGTGGCGTATAGCAATCAGCCCCAGCATTTT.

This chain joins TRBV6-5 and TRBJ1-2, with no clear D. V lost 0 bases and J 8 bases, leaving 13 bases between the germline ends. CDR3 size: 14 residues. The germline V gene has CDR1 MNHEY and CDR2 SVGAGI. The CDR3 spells CASSYSIVPAGYTF. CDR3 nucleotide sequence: TGTGCCAGCAGTTACTCGATTGTTCCTGCGGGCTACACCTTC.

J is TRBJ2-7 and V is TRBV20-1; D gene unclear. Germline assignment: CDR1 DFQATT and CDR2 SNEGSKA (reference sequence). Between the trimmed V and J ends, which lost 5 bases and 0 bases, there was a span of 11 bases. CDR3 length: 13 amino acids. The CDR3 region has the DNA TGCAGTGCTCCCGCCGCGAGCTCCTACGAGCAGTACTTC. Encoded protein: CSAPAASSYEQYF.

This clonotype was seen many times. The CDR3 here is CASSQSGDGYTF. Written as DNA, the CDR3 is TGCGCCAGCAGCCAGTCGGGTGATGGCTACACCTTC. The chain joins TRBV4-3 to TRBJ1-2; D unclear. This CDR3 is 12 amino acids long. The germline V and J ends were trimmed by 3 bases and 6 bases, with 8 bases remaining between them. Germline V gives CDR1 LGHNA, CDR2 YSLEER.

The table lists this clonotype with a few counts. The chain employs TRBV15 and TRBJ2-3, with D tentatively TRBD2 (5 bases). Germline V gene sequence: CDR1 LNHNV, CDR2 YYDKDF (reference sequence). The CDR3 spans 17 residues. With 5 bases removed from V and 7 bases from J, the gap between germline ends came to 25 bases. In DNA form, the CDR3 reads TGTGCCACCAGCCCGGAACCGGGGAGCCCGAGATTCTATACGCAGTATTTT. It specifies CATSPEPGSPRFYTQYF.

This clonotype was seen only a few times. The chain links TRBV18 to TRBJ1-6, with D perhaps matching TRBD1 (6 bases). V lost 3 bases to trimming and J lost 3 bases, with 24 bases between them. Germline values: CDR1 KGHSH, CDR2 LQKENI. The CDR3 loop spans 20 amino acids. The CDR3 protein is CASSPQRRQDRLIYNSPLHF. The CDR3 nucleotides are TGTGCCAGCTCACCCCAACGCAGACAGGACCGGCTGATCTATAATTCACCCCTCCACTTT.

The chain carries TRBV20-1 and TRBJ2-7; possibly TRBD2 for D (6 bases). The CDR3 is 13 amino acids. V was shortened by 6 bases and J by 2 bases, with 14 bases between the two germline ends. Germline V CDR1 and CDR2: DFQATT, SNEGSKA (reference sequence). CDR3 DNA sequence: TGCAGTGCCAAAAGGCCGGGGGCCTACGAGCAGTACTTC. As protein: CSAKRPGAYEQYF.

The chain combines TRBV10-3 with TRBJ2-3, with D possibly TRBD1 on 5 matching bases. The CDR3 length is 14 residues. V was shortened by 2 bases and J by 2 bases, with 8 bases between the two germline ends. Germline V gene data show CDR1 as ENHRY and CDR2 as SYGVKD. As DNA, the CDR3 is TGTGCCATCAGTGAGGAGGACAACACAGATACGCAGTATTTT. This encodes CAISEEDNTDTQYF.

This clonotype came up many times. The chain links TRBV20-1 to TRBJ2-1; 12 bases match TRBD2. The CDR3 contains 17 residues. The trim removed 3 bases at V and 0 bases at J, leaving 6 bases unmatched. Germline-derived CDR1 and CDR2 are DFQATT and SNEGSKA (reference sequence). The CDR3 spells CSASLPGLAGSYNEQFF. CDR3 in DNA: TGCAGTGCTAGCCTACCGGGACTAGCGGGCTCCTACAATGAGCAGTTCTTC.

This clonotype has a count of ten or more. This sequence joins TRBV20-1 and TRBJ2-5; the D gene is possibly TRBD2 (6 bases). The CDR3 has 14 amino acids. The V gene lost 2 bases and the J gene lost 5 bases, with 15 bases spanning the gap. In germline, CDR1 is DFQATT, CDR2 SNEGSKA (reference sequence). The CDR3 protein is CSARSLPGGETQYF. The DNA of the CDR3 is TGCAGTGCTAGAAGCCTACCTGGAGGGGAGACCCAGTACTTC.

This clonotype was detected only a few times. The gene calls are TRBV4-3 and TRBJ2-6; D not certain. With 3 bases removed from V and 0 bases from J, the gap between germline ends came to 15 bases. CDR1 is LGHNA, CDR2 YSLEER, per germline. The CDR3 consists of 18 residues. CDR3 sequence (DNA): TGCGCCAGCAGCCATGGGTCTTTGAGATACTCTGGGGCCAACGTCCTGACTTTC. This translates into CASSHGSLRYSGANVLTF.

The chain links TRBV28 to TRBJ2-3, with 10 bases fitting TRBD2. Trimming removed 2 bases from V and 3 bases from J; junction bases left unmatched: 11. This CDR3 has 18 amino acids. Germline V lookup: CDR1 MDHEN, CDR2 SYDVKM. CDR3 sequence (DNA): TGTGCCAGCAGTTTACTCGGGTTCCGACTAGCGGGTACAGATACGCAGTATTTT. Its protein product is CASSLLGFRLAGTDTQYF.

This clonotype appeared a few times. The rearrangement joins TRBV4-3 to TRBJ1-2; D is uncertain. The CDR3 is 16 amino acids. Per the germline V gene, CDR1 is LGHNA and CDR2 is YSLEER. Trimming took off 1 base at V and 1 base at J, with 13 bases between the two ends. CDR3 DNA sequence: TGCGCCAGCAGCCAAGCGCGAGGAGGGATTAACTATGGCTACACCTTC. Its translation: CASSQARGGINYGYTF.

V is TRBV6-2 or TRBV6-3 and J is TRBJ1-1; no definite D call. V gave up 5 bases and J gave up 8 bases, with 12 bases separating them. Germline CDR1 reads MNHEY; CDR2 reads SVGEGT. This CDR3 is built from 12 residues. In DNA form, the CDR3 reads TGTGCCAGCAGTATAACTAAGACCGAAGCTTTCTTT. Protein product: CASSITKTEAFF.

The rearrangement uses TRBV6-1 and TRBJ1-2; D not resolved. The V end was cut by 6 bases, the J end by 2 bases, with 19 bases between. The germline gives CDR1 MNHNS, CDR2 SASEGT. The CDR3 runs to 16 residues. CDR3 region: CASRNQGGPPNYGYTF. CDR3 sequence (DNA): TGTGCCAGCAGAAACCAAGGAGGGCCCCCAAACTATGGCTACACCTTC.

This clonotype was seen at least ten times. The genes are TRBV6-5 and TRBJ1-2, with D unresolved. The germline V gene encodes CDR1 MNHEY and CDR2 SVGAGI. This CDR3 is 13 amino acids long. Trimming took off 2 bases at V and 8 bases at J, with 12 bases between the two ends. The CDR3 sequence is CASSYTDGTGYTF. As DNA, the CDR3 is TGTGCCAGCAGTTACACAGATGGCACCGGCTACACCTTC.